This T cell receptor beta chain was identified in a study of T cells after yellow fever vaccination. TCRdb reprocessed the 5' RACE reads via MiXCR and lists one record per CDR3 protein. The sample carries approximately 250,000 distinct CDR3 sequences, 5.2% recorded once. In this sample, this clonotype turned up many times. V shed 0 bases and J shed 3 bases, with 8 bases lying between them. The CDR3 consists of 14 residues. CDR1 SGHTA and CDR2 FQGNSA come from the germline V gene. The chain links TRBV7-2 to TRBJ1-1, with TRBD1 as a possible D gene (5 bases). The sample here was CD4+ T cells sorted from PBMCs, taken on the day of the yellow fever booster vaccination. The sequence was obtained from a man aged 18 to 35 who received the YFV17D yellow fever vaccine. CDR3 nucleotides: TGTGCCAGCAGCTTAGCTATGGGGGACACTGAAGCTTTCTTT. It translates to CASSLAMGDTEAFF. Variable domain in full (rest from reference TRBV7-2 and TRBJ1-1): GAGVSQSPSNKVTEKGKDVELRCDPISGHTALYWYRQSLGQGLEFLIYFQGNSAPDKSGLPSDRFSAERTGGSVSTLTIQRTQQEDSAVYLCASSLAMGDTEAFFGQGTRLTVV.